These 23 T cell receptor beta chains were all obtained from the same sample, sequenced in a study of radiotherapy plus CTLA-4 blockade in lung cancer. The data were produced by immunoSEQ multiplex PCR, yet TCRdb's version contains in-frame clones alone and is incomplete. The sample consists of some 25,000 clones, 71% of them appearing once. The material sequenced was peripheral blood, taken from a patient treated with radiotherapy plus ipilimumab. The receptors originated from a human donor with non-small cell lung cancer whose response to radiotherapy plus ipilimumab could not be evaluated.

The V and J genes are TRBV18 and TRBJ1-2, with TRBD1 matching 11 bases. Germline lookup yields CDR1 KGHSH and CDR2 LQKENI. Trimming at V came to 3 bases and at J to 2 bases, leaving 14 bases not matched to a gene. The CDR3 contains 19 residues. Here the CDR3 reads CASSPSLSGTGGTNYGYTF. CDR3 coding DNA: TGTGCCAGCTCACCCTCTCTGTCCGGGACAGGGGGAACCAACTATGGCTACACCTTC.

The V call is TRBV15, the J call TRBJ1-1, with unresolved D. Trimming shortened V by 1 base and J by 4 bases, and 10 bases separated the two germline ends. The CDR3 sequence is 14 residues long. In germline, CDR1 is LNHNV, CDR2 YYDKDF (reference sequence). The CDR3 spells CATSRAGWATEAFF. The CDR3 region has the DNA TGTGCCACCAGCAGAGCGGGGTGGGCCACTGAAGCTTTCTTT.

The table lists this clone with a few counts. CDR3: CASRTSGSYNEQFF. The CDR3 DNA reads TGCGCCAGCAGGACTAGCGGGAGTTACAATGAGCAGTTCTTC. The rearrangement links TRBV5-1 to TRBJ2-1, with 12 bases lining up with TRBD2. Germline trimming cut 5 bases from V and 4 bases from J; bases unmatched to any gene: 1. Germline CDR1 and CDR2: SGHRS and YFSETQ. There are 14 residues in the CDR3. The variable domain in full, completed from reference TRBV5-1 and TRBJ2-1, reads KAGVTQTPRYLIKTRGQQVTLSCSPISGHRSVSWYQQTPGQGLQFLFEYFSETQRNKGNFPGRFSGRQFSNSRSEMNVSTLELGDSALYLCASRTSGSYNEQFFGPGTRLTVL.

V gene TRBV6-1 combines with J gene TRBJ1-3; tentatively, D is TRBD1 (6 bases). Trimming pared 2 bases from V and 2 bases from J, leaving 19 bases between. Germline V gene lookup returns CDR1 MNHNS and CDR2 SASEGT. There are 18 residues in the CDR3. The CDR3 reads CASSERGGANHPGNTIYF. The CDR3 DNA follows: TGTGCCAGCAGTGAAAGGGGGGGGGCGAATCACCCTGGAAACACCATATATTTT.

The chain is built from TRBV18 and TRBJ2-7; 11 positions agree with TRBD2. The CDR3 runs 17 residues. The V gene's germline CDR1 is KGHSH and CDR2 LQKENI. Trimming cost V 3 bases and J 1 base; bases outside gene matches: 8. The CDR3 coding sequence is TGTGCCAGCTCACCCTCACTAGCGGGAGTAGGATCCTACGAGCAGTACTTC. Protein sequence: CASSPSLAGVGSYEQYF.

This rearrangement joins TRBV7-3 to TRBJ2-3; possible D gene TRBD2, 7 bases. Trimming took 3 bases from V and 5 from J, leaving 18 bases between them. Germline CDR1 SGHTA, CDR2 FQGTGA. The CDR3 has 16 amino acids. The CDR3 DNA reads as TGTGCCAGCAGCTTGGGGGGGCTAGCGTTAAAAGATACGCAGTATTTT. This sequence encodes CASSLGGLALKDTQYF. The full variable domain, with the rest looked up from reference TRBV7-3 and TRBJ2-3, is GAGVSQTPSNKVTEKGKYVELRCDPISGHTALYWYRQSLGQGPEFLIYFQGTGAADDSGLPNDRFFAVRPEGSVSTLKIQRTERGDSAVYLCASSLGGLALKDTQYFGPGTRLTVL.

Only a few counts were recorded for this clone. CDR3 sequence: CASSQESGFFAYEQYF. As DNA, the CDR3 is TGCGCCAGCAGCCAAGAATCGGGGTTCTTTGCCTACGAGCAGTACTTC. This chain joins TRBV4-1 and TRBJ2-7; D is perhaps TRBD2 (5 bases). Trimming took 0 bases from V and 2 from J, leaving 14 bases between them. The CDR3 contains 16 residues. Germline V gives CDR1 MGHRA, CDR2 YSYEKL.

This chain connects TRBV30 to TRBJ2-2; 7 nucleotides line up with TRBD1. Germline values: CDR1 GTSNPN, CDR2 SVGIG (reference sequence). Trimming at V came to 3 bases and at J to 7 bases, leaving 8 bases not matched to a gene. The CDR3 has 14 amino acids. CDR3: CAWSSQGDVGELFF. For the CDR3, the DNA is TGTGCCTGGAGCTCCCAGGGGGACGTCGGGGAGCTGTTTTTT.

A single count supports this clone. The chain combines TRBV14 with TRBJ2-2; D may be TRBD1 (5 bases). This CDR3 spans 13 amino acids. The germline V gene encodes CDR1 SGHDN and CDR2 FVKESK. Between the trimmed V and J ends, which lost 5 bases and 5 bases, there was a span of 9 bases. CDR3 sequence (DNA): TGTGCCAGCAGCTTACAGGCTACCGGGGAGCTGTTTTTT. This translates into CASSLQATGELFF. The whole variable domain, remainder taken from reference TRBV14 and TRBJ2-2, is EAGVTQFPSHSVIEKGQTVTLRCDPISGHDNLYWYRRVMGKEIKFLLHFVKESKQDESGMPNNRFLAERTGGTYSTLKVQPAELEDSGVYFCASSLQATGELFFGEGSRLTVL.

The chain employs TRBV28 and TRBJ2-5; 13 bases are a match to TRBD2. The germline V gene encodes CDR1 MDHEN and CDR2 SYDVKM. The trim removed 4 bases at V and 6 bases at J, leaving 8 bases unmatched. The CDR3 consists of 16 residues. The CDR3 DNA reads TGTGCCAGCAGTTCGCCTGGACTAGCGGGAGAGCAGACCCAGTACTTC. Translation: CASSSPGLAGEQTQYF.

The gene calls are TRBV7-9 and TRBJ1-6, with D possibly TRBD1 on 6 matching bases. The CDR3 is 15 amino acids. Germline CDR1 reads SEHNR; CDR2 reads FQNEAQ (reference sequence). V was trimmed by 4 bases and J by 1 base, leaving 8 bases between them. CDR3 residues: CASSSQGSYNSPLHF. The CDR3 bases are TGTGCCAGCAGCTCACAGGGTTCCTATAATTCACCCCTCCACTTT.

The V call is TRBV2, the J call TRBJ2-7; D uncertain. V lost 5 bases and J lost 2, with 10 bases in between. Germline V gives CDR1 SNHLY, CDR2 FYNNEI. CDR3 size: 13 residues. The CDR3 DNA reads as TGTGCCAGCAGTTATCCTCTAACCTACGAGCAGTACTTC. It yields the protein CASSYPLTYEQYF.

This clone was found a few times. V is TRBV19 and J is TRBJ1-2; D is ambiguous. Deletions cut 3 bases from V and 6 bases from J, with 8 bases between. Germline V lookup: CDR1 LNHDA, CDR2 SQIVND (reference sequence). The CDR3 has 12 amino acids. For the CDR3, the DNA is TGTGCCAGTAGTATTGCGGGAAATGGCTACACCTTC. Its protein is CASSIAGNGYTF.

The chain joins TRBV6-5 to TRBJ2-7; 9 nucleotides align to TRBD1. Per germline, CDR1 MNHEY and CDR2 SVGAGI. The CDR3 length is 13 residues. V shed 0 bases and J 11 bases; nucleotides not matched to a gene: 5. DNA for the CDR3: TGTGCCAGCAGTTACTCCCCGGGACAGGGAAAGTACTTC. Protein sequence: CASSYSPGQGKYF.

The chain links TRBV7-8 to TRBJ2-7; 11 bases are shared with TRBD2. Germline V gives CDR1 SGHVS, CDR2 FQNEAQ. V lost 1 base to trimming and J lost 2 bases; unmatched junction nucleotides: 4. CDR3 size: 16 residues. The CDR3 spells CASSLGGLAGTYEQYF. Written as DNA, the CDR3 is TGTGCCAGCAGCTTAGGTGGACTAGCGGGTACCTACGAGCAGTACTTC. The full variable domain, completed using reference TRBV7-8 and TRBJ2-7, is GAGVSQSPRYKVAKRGQDVALRCDPISGHVSLFWYQQALGQGPEFLTYFQNEAQLDKSGLPSDRFFAERPEGSVSTLKIQRTQQEDSAVYLCASSLGGLAGTYEQYFGPGTRLTVT.

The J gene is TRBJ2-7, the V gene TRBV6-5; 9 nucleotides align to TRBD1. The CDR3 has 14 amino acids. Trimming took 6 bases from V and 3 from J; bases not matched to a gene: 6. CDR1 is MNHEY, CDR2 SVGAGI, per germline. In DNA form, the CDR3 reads TGTGCCAGCAGCCCCGGGACAGGGATCTACGAGCAGTACTTC. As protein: CASSPGTGIYEQYF.

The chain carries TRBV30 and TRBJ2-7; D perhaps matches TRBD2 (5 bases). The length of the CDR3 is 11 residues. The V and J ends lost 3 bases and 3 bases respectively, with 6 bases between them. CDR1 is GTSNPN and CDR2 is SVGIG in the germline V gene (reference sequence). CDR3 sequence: CAWRDFYEQYF. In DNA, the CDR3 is TGTGCCTGGAGGGACTTCTACGAGCAGTACTTC.

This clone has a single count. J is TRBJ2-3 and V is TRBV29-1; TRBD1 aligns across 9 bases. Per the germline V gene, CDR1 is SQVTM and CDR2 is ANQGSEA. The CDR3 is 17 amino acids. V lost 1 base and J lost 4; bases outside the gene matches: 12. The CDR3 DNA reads TGCAGCGTTGAAGTTTGGGCCGGGACAGGGTCCGCAGATACGCAGTATTTT. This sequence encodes CSVEVWAGTGSADTQYF.

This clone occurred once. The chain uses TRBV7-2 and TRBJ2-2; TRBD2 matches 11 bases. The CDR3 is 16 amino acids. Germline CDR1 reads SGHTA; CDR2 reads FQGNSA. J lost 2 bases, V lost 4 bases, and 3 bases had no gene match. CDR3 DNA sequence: TGTGCCAGCAGCTCTAGACTAGCGGGAAACACCGGGGAGCTGTTTTTT. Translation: CASSSRLAGNTGELFF.

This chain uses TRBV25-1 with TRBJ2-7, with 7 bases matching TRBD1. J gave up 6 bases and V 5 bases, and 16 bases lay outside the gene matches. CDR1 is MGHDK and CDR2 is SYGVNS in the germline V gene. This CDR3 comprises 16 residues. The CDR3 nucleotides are TGTGCCAGCAGTACACCATTGGGCAGGGGGTCTGGCGAGCAGTACTTC. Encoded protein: CASSTPLGRGSGEQYF.

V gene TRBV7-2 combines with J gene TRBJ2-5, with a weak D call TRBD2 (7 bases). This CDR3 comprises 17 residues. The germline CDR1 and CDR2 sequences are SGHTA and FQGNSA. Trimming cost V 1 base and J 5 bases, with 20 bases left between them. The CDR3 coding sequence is TGTGCCAGCAGCTTAGGGATCGGGGGGCGCGCAAGGGAGACCCAGTACTTC. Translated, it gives CASSLGIGGRARETQYF.

The CDR3 protein is CASSLSAGGLYNEQFF. Here the CDR3 DNA reads TGTGCCAGCAGCTTGTCAGCGGGGGGGTTGTACAATGAGCAGTTCTTC. This sequence joins TRBV5-6 and TRBJ2-1; 10 bases agree with TRBD2. The germline V gene encodes CDR1 SGHDT and CDR2 YYEEEE. Losses at the gene ends were 1 base for V and 4 bases for J; bases not matched to a gene: 5. The length of the CDR3 is 16 residues.

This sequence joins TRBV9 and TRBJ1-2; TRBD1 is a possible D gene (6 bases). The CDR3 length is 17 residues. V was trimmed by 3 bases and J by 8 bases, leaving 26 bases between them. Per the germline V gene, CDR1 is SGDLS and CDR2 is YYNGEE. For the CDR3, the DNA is TGTGCCAGCAGCGCCGGATGGGGTGGGGGCTTCTCGGGAGGCTACACCTTC. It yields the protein CASSAGWGGGFSGGYTF.